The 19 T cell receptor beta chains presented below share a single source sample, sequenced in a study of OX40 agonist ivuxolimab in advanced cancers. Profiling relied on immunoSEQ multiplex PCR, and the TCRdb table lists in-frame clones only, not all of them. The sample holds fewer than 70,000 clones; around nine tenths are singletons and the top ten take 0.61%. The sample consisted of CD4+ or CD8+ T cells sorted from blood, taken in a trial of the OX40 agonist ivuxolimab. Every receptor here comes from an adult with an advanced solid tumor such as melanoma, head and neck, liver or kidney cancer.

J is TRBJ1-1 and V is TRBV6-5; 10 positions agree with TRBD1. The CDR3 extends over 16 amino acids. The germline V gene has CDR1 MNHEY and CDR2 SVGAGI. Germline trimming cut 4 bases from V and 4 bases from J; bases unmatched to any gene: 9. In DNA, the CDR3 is TGTGCCAGCAGTTTAGGACAGGGGGTCTTGGGCACTGAAGCTTTCTTT. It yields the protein CASSLGQGVLGTEAFF.

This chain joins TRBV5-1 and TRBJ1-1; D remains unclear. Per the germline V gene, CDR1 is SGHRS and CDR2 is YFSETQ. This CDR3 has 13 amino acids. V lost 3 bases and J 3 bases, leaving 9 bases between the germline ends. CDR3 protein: CASSYLMDTEAFF. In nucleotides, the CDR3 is TGCGCCAGCAGCTACTTAATGGACACTGAAGCTTTCTTT.

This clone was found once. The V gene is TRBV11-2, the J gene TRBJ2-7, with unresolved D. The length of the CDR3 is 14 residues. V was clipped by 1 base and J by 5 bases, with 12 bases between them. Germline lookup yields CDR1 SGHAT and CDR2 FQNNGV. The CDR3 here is CASSLGGGMDEQYF. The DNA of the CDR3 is TGTGCCAGCAGCTTAGGGGGTGGTATGGACGAGCAGTACTTC.

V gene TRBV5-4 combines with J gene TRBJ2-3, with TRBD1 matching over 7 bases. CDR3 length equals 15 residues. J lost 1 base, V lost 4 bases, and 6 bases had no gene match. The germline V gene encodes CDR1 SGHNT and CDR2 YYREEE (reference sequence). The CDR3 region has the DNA TGTGCCAGCAGCCGGACAGGAAGGCGCACAGATACGCAGTATTTT. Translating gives CASSRTGRRTDTQYF.

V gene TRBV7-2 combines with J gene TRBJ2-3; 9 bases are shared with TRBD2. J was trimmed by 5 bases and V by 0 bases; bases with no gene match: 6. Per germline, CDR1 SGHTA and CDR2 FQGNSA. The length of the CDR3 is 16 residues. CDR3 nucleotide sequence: TGTGCCAGCAGCTTAGCGCGACTAGCGGCGCGAGATACGCAGTATTTT. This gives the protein CASSLARLAARDTQYF.

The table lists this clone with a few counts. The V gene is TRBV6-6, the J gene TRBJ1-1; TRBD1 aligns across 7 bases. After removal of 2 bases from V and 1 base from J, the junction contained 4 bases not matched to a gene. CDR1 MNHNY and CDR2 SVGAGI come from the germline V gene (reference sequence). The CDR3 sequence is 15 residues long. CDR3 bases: TGTGCCAGCAGTTACCCGGGACAGAGGAACACTGAAGCTTTCTTT. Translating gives CASSYPGQRNTEAFF.

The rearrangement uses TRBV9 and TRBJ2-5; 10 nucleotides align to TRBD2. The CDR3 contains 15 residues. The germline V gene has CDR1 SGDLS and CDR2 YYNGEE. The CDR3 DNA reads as TGTGCAGCAGCCCGGCCTAGCGGGAGTTTAGAGACCCAGTACTTC. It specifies CAAARPSGSLETQYF.

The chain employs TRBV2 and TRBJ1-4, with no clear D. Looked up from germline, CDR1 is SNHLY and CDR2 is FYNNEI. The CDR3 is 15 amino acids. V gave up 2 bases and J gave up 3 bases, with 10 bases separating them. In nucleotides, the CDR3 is TGTGCCAGCAGTGAACGTGGGCAGGCTAATGAAAAACTGTTTTTT. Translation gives CASSERGQANEKLFF.

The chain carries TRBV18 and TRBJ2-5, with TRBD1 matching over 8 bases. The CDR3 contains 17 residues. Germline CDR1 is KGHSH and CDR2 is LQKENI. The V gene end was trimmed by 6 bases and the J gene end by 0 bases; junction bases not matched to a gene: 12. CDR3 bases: TGTGCCAGCTCCCTCCCTTCTACAGGGGGTCACCAAGAGACCCAGTACTTC. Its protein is CASSLPSTGGHQETQYF.

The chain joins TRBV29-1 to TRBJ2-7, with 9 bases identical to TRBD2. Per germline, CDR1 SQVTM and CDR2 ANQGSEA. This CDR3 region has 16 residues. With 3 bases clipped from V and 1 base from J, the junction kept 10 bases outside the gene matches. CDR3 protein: CSVDIRISGGSYEQYF. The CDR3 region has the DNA TGCAGCGTTGATATTCGGATTAGCGGGGGATCCTACGAGCAGTACTTC.

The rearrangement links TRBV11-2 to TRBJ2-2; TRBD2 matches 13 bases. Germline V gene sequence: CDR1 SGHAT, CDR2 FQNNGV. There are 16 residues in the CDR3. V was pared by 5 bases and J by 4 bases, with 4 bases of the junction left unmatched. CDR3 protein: CASSTRLAGGTGELFF. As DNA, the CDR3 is TGTGCCAGCAGCACAAGACTAGCGGGAGGCACCGGGGAGCTGTTTTTT.

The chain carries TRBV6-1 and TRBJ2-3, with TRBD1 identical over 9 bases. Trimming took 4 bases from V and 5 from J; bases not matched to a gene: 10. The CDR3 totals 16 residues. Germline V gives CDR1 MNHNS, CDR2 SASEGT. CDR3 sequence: CASSVGGQGWQDTQYF. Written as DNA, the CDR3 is TGTGCCAGCAGTGTGGGAGGACAGGGGTGGCAAGATACGCAGTATTTT.

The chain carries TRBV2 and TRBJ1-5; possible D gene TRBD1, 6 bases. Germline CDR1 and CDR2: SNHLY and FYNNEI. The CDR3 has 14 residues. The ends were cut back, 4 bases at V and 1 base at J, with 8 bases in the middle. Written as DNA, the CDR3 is TGTGCCAGCAGTGGACAGGCAAGCAATCAGCCCCAGCATTTT. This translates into CASSGQASNQPQHF.

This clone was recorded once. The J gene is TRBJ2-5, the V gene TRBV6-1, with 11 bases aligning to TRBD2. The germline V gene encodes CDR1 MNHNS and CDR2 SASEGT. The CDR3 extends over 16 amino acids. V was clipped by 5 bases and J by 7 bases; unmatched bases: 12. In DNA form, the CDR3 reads TGTGCCAGCAGTAAAGGGACTAGCGGAACACTAGGGACCCAGTACTTC. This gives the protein CASSKGTSGTLGTQYF.

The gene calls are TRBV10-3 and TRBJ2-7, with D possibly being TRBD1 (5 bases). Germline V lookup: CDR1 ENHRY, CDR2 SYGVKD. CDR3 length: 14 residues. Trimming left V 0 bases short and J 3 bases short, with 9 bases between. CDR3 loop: CAISESRTLYEQYF. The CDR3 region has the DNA TGTGCCATCAGTGAGTCGAGGACACTCTACGAGCAGTACTTC.

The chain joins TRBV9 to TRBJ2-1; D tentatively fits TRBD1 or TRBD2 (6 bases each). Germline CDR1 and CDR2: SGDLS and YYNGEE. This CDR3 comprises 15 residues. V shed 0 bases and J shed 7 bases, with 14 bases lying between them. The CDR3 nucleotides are TGTGCCAGCAGCGTAGAGGGGGGCCTCGGAAATGAGCAGTTCTTC. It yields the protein CASSVEGGLGNEQFF.

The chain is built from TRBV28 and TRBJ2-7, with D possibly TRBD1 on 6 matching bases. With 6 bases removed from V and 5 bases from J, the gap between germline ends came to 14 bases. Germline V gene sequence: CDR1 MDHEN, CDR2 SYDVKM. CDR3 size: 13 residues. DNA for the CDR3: TGTGCCAGCAGGGGGCAGGGGAGCAACGAGCAGTACTTC. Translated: CASRGQGSNEQYF.

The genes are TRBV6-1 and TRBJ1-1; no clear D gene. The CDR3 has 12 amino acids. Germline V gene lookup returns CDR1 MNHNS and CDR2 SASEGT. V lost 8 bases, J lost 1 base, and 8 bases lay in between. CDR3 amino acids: CASHRGNTEAFF. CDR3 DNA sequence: TGTGCCAGCCATCGGGGGAACACTGAAGCTTTCTTT.

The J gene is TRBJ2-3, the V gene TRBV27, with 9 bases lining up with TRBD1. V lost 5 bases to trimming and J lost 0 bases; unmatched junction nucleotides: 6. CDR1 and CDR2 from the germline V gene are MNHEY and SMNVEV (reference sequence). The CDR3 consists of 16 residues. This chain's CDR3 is CASSPRTGASTDTQYF. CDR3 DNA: TGTGCCAGCAGTCCACGGACAGGGGCCAGCACAGATACGCAGTATTTT.